What follows describes a single T cell receptor beta chain. Assay used: immunoSEQ multiplex PCR; TCRdb lists only in-frame clones, some missing. Of roughly 100,000 clones in the sample, approximately 91% were seen once. The source of the sample is a study of T cell changes during pregnancy in multiple sclerosis. This CDR3 contains 14 residues. Trimming pared 0 bases from V and 0 bases from J, leaving 7 bases between. Germline CDR1 reads SGHTS; CDR2 reads YDEGEE. The starting material was peripheral blood, obtained in the second trimester of pregnancy. The origin of this receptor is a female donor with multiple sclerosis, enrolled in a pregnancy study. The V gene is TRBV5-8, the J gene TRBJ2-7, with D hard to call. The CDR3 region is CASSLVPYSYEQYF. CDR3 in DNA: TGTGCCAGCAGCTTGGTACCCTACTCCTACGAGCAGTACTTC.